This TCR beta chain is drawn from a study of PD-L1 blockade in urothelial cancer (dated by TCRdb to 2016 to 2017). Background on the whole study: All patients started therapy around 2014 and received atezolizumab 1,200 mg intravenously every 3 weeks. About 90% of the roughly 30 patients were males with bladder-origin urothelial cancer, and about 65% of the 29 reported a prior smoking history. An ECOG performance status of 0 or 1 was recorded for the patients, and 0 to 3 prior chemotherapy regimens had been received by the patients. Blood samples were analyzed at 3 weeks after treatment start (second dose) and at 6 weeks after treatment start. Blood samples gave median yields of approximately 130,000 T cells and over 80,000 unique TCRs, along with a median clonality of about 0.084. The study, an exploratory multi-omic analysis, examined somatic, immune and clinical correlates of response to PD-L1 blockade with atezolizumab in urothelial cancer. Pretreatment tumor samples and matched peripheral blood, collected serially before and after atezolizumab treatment, underwent TCR sequencing. Durable clinical benefit meant progression-free survival longer than 6 months, and TCR features were also tested against progression-free and overall survival. Whole exome sequencing and RNA sequencing of pretreatment tumors were performed alongside TCR sequencing in the same patients. Eight or nine patients reached durable clinical benefit, while fewer than 25 patients did not. Some 29 patients had pretreatment blood TCR-seq, about 25 had at least one posttreatment blood collection, and about 25 had tumor TCR-seq. Overall results and qualifications from the work: Among patients with durable benefit, tumor-associated TCR clones showed greater expansion in peripheral blood 3 weeks after treatment started (n ≈ 21, p = 0.022). Because the sample size was small (n of about 30) and many exploratory analyses were performed, the results are intended to be hypothesis-generating. Improved progression-free and overall survival was associated with having pretreatment peripheral blood TCR clonality below the median.

The cohort comprised nearly 30 patients with locally advanced or metastatic urothelial carcinoma treated at Memorial Sloan Kettering on a trial protocol. Peripheral blood mononuclear cells were collected pretreatment and during treatment, with between 1 and 8 total time points obtained per patient. The Qiagen DNeasy Blood extraction kit was used to purify genomic DNA from total PBMCs and tumor samples. Collected pretreatment and during treatment, PBMCs were isolated and stored as previously described. With respect to this clone: The antigen this receptor binds is unknown. No much larger clone is present one base from it, and per-base qualities are unavailable.

Synthetic TCR analog templates were spiked into each PCR to estimate absolute template abundance from read counts. The immunoSEQ assay used bias-controlled V and J gene primers to amplify TCRbeta CDR3 regions from genomic DNA. Rearranged TCRbeta segments were sequenced at approximately 20X coverage. The original pipeline was this. Sequencing errors were corrected by clustering, and CDR3s were annotated against IMGT so that V, D and J genes could be assigned. Downstream analyses used only productive TCRbeta rearrangements and left out out-of-frame or stop-codon sequences. To compute clonality, Shannon entropy was normalized by the log of the number of unique productive sequences and then subtracted from one. Fisher's exact test with Benjamini-Hochberg correction, using a cutoff of adjusted p below 0.01, was how clones that differed between time points or between blood and tumor were identified. The source is immuneACCESS, and TCRdb retained only in-frame sequences with V and J called. Part of the clones is not carried over; for the studies checked, unresolved V genes explain less than half of this, and the remainder is unexplained. D and trimming come from the DNA, and the V and J calls and clone size come from that table. This sample gives roughly 100,000 clones in total; around 85% of them show up just once. The top ten clones comprise about 2.6% of the sample.

The CDR3 measures 16 amino acids from cysteine to phenylalanine. The entry retains the CDR3 DNA only, 48 bases that are in frame from base 1. Reading the germline V gene gives CDR1 SQVTM and CDR2 ANQGSEA. The germline V and J ends show losses of 2 bases and 5 bases respectively, and no gene match explains 10 bases of the junction. The material sequenced was PBMCs, taken around atezolizumab (anti-PD-L1) treatment. The chain is made from TRBV29-1 and TRBJ2-3, with 10 bases in between that match TRBD2. This clonotype was obtained from a man aged 50-59 years with urothelial cancer. CDR3 sequence: CSVEPRLAGGLDTQYF. DNA sequence: TGCAGCGTTGAACCACGACTAGCGGGCGGATTAGATACGCAGTATTTT.